This section outlines one TCR beta chain sequence together with its context. As a fraction of the sample, this clonotype is large (0.1 to 1%). Its antigen remains undetermined. The record has no base qualities; no much larger clone is one base away. Bulk UMI-based TCR sequencing was performed on four sorted CD4+ memory subsets (TCM, TEM, IL-7Rhigh TEMRA, IL-7R- TEMRA) to test a precursor-effector relationship among CD4 cytotoxic T cells. Cells were obtained from peripheral blood mononuclear cells that had been isolated from human blood. Sequencing instrument: Illumina MiSeq. The published analysis was carried out like this. To quantify repertoire diversity, the Shannon-Wiener index was calculated using VDJtools. Expanded TCRbeta clonotypes were defined as those with a clonotype frequency of at least 3. In TCRdb, the public reads were trimmed at Q25 with fastp and aligned with MiXCR, with productive beta chains retained. A single entry per CDR3 protein holds the most common genes and DNA from its merged rows. For this entry, the V and J calls and clone size follow TCRdb and not the study's own pipeline. For this sample there are 450 to 550 distinct CDR3 sequences; under 20% appear just once. The ten top clones hold roughly 22% of the sample.

This sample was taken from a study of precursors of human CD4 cytotoxic T cells (dated by TCRdb to the late 2010s). Study-wide context: In total, CD4+ memory subsets from 11 to 15 donors went into the bulk TCR-seq analysis. TCR-seq analysis of 12 to 15 donors yielded TCRalpha and TCRbeta chain sequences (table S7).

The research as a whole found: Compared with TCM and TEM subsets, the IL-7Rhigh and IL-7R- TEMRA subsets had more restricted TCR repertoires, with lower diversity and more expanded clonotypes. Some bulk TCR-seq comparisons included only 13 of the 14 donors, suggesting not every subset was available for every donor. A larger fraction of IL-7Rhigh TEMRA clonotypes than of TEM or TCM clonotypes was made up of expanded effector clonotypes. According to the authors, an observational design in humans cannot definitively determine the direction of differentiation between precursor and effector cells.

Sequencing used memory CD4+ T cells from blood (PBMCs). The receptor was isolated from a human donor in good health.

Read as DNA, the sequence is TGTGCCAGCTCACCAGGACGAATTGACACCCTCCACTTT. This is translated as CASSPGRIDTLHF. This chain joins TRBV18 to TRBJ1-6; a confident D gene designation cannot be given. Including the terminal cysteine and phenylalanine, the CDR3 comprises 13 residues. Only the CDR3 DNA stays, 39 bases, in frame from base 1. V is cut by 2 bases and J by 14 bases, and the space between the germline ends is 13 bases. CDR1 is given as KGHSH and CDR2 as LQKENI, both from the germline V gene.